The clone carrying this T cell receptor beta chain was seen a single time. Germline V gene data show CDR1 as LNHDA and CDR2 as SQIVND (reference sequence). V dropped 8 bases and J dropped 0 bases, with 11 bases sitting between them. This CDR3 has 14 amino acids. The data were obtained in a study of blood T cell repertoires in COVID-19. Assay used: immunoSEQ multiplex PCR; TCRdb lists only in-frame clones, some missing. The sample yields around 190,000 clones, about nine tenths seen once. This sequence was found in a man aged 18 to 29 with acute COVID-19. The specimen was PBMCs or T cells enriched from blood (not recorded which). The chain is built from TRBV19 and TRBJ1-3; D unclear. CDR3: CASSPPVSGNTIYF. As DNA, the CDR3 is TGTGCCAGTTCCCCTCCGGTCTCTGGAAACACCATATATTTT.